The following is a T cell receptor beta chain sequence with its context. The record originates from a study of T cells in tumors and immune-related adverse events. Repertoires were generated with immunoSEQ multiplex PCR, while TCRdb's copy carries only in-frame clones and drops some. Seen here are about 22,000 clones, over 80% observed once, and the top ten hold around 1.3%. Germline CDR1 is ENHRY and CDR2 is SYGVKD. V shed 8 bases, J shed 10 bases, and the junction held 6 bases outside the gene matches. CDR3 length: 12 residues. The clonotype comes from a female donor with metastatic renal cell carcinoma. The V call is TRBV10-3, the J call TRBJ2-1; 9 positions match TRBD2. The specimen was lymph node tissue, collected from a patient treated with anti-PD-1 therapy. CDR3 sequence reads: CAIQQSGGEQFF. The CDR3 DNA reads TGTGCCATCCAGCAGAGCGGGGGGGAGCAGTTCTTC.